A single sample gave rise to the 7 T cell receptor beta chains below, sequenced in a study of cytomegalovirus exposure and HLA in healthy donors. Vbeta (60) and Jbeta (13) primers were used in the PCR. Sequencing used immunoSEQ multiplex PCR; TCRdb keeps in-frame clones, though not all of them. Of more than 75,000 clones listed, roughly three quarters are singletons. Sample: PBMCs. The receptors were gathered from a woman in her forties in good health and CMV-seronegative.

This chain uses TRBV5-1 with TRBJ2-7; 9 bases fit TRBD1. V shed 4 bases and J 6 bases; nucleotides not matched to a gene: 11. CDR1 is SGHRS, CDR2 YFSETQ, per germline. The CDR3 is made up of 15 amino acids. CDR3 amino acids: CASSPDPQGASEQYF. The CDR3 nucleotides read TGCGCCAGCAGCCCCGACCCACAGGGGGCCAGCGAGCAGTACTTC.

This clone was counted only a few times. The chain recombines TRBV5-6 with TRBJ1-1; D is undetermined. This CDR3 has 16 amino acids. CDR1 is SGHDT, CDR2 YYEEEE, per germline. Trimming pared 1 base from V and 0 bases from J, leaving 13 bases between. The CDR3 protein is CASSLRRIRMNTEAFF. The DNA for the CDR3 is TGTGCCAGCAGCTTGCGTCGTATCAGAATGAACACTGAAGCTTTCTTT.

V gene TRBV5-1 combines with J gene TRBJ2-2, with 7 positions matching TRBD2. Germline values: CDR1 SGHRS, CDR2 YFSETQ. Germline trimming cut 0 bases from V and 5 bases from J; bases unmatched to any gene: 13. The CDR3 sequence is 18 residues long. CDR3 sequence (DNA): TGCGCCAGCAGCTTGGCCCCCCCATCCGGGGGAGGGACCGGGGAGCTGTTTTTT. It is translated as CASSLAPPSGGGTGELFF.

The chain carries TRBV7-6 and TRBJ2-1; D may be TRBD2 (7 bases). CDR3 length: 13 amino acids. Looked up from germline, CDR1 is SGHVS and CDR2 is FNYEAQ. Trimming removed 8 bases from V and 2 bases from J, with 10 bases in between. CDR3 coding DNA: TGTGCCAGCGGGGGGGGCACCTACAATGAGCAGTTCTTC. Its protein is CASGGGTYNEQFF. Combining the CDR3 with reference TRBV7-6 and TRBJ2-1 gives the whole variable domain GAGVSQSPRYKVTKRGQDVALRCDPISGHVSLYWYRQALGQGPEFLTYFNYEAQQDKSGLPNDRFSAERPEGSISTLTIQRTEQRDSAMYRCASGGGTYNEQFFGPGTRLTVL.

The chain recombines TRBV2 with TRBJ2-2; 10 bases fit TRBD2. CDR3 length equals 16 residues. Losses at the gene ends were 6 bases for V and 3 bases for J; bases not matched to a gene: 7. The germline gives CDR1 SNHLY, CDR2 FYNNEI. The CDR3 DNA is TGTGCCAGCAGGGTCACTAGCGGGGTGGACACCGGGGAGCTGTTTTTT. Translation: CASRVTSGVDTGELFF.

V gene TRBV29-1 combines with J gene TRBJ1-1; no reliable D call. Germline-derived CDR1 and CDR2 are SQVTM and ANQGSEA. The V end lost 6 bases, the J end lost 1 base, and 9 bases lay between the germline ends. The CDR3 is 12 amino acids. In DNA form, the CDR3 reads TGCAGCGTGGCCAGGTCGAACACTGAAGCTTTCTTT. Translation gives CSVARSNTEAFF.

V and J are TRBV4-1 and TRBJ1-2; the D gene is possibly TRBD1 (6 bases). The CDR3 consists of 15 residues. The V end lost 3 bases, the J end lost 0 bases, and 11 bases lay between the germline ends. CDR1 MGHRA and CDR2 YSYEKL come from the germline V gene. The CDR3 DNA reads as TGCGCCAGCAGCCATCTAGGGGACACTAACTATGGCTACACCTTC. It specifies CASSHLGDTNYGYTF.